These 30 T cell receptor beta chains came from one sample sequenced in a study of regulatory T cells in long-lasting Graves disease. The time point was: persistent/refractory GD, antithyroid drugs over 5 years with positive TRAb. The authors made the TCR library using RNA they extracted from PBMCs. The TCR beta library used iRepertoire HTBI primers with Arm-PCR amplification of CDR3. MiXCR was run by TCRdb on the multiplex PCR reads, yielding one entry per CDR3 protein. The table shows about 430,000 distinct CDR3 sequences, with around 23% occurring only once. The sequencing here drew on peripheral blood mononuclear cells (PBMCs), taken when the disease was refractory, from a patient treated with antithyroid drugs. These receptors were obtained from a female donor with Graves disease.

With regard to this clonotype: A read error is possible here, since a much larger clone lies one base away. V is TRBV11-2 and J is TRBJ2-2, with 7 positions matching TRBD1. The CDR3 is 14 amino acids. Germline values: CDR1 SGHAT, CDR2 FQNNGV. The CDR3 sequence: CAGSSIQGTGELFF. DNA of the CDR3: TGTGCCGGCAGCTCAATACAGGGGACCGGGGAGCTGTTTTTT. The whole variable domain, remainder taken from reference TRBV11-2 and TRBJ2-2, is EAGVAQSPRYKIIEKRQSVAFWCNPISGHATLYWYQQILGQGPKLLIQFQNNGVVDDSQLPKDRFSAERLKGVDSTLKIQPAKLEDSAVYLCAGSSIQGTGELFFGEGSRLTVL.

The chain has TRBV5-5 and TRBJ2-2; D remains ambiguous. The V gene's germline CDR1 is SGHKS and CDR2 YYEKEE (reference sequence). V dropped 0 bases and J dropped 8 bases, with 11 bases sitting between them. The CDR3 runs to 14 residues. The CDR3 reads CASSLVVFGGELFF. In DNA, the CDR3 is TGTGCCAGCAGCTTGGTAGTTTTCGGGGGGGAGCTGTTTTTT.

The chain is built from TRBV2 and TRBJ2-7; TRBD1 aligns across 9 bases. CDR1 is SNHLY, CDR2 FYNNEI, per germline. V shed 4 bases and J 6 bases; nucleotides not matched to a gene: 10. This CDR3 region has 15 residues. CDR3 DNA: TGTGCCAGCAGTGTTACAGGGGGCGCGGTAGGCGAGCAGTACTTC. Translating gives CASSVTGGAVGEQYF.

The chain has TRBV5-4 and TRBJ1-1; D unclear. Germline CDR1 SGHNT, CDR2 YYREEE (reference sequence). The CDR3 runs to 13 residues. The V end was cut by 1 base, the J end by 7 bases, with 11 bases between. This CDR3 reads CASSLRGKIEAFF. In DNA, the CDR3 is TGTGCCAGCAGCTTGCGGGGAAAAATTGAAGCTTTCTTT.

This clonotype was seen more than once but under ten times. The rearrangement links TRBV20-1 to TRBJ2-7, with TRBD2 matching over 10 bases. Per the germline V gene, CDR1 is DFQATT and CDR2 is SNEGSKA (reference sequence). The CDR3 spans 14 residues. Losses at the gene ends were 5 bases for V and 5 bases for J; bases not matched to a gene: 9. CDR3 sequence reads: CSAEWTSGLNEQYF. The CDR3 coding sequence is TGCAGTGCTGAATGGACTAGCGGTTTGAACGAGCAGTACTTC.

This clonotype was found many times. V is TRBV29-1 and J is TRBJ2-5, with a tentative D call TRBD2 (6 bases). This CDR3 comprises 14 residues. Germline CDR1 is SQVTM and CDR2 is ANQGSEA. V was pared by 5 bases and J by 4 bases, with 17 bases between. The CDR3 protein is CSVWIWLGGETQYF. The DNA for the CDR3 is TGCAGCGTTTGGATTTGGCTGGGGGGAGAGACCCAGTACTTC.

This clonotype was found once. J is TRBJ2-1 and V is TRBV4-1, with D perhaps matching TRBD2 (5 bases). The CDR3 extends over 16 amino acids. CDR1 is MGHRA and CDR2 is YSYEKL in the germline V gene. V gave up 1 base and J gave up 6 bases, with 16 bases separating them. The CDR3 coding sequence is TGCGCCAGCAGCCAAGTCTCCTCCCCGGGGTCCAATGAGCAGTTCTTC. As protein: CASSQVSSPGSNEQFF.

This chain joins TRBV28 and TRBJ2-1; TRBD2 matches at 7 bases. The germline gives CDR1 MDHEN, CDR2 SYDVKM. This CDR3 comprises 15 residues. V dropped 3 bases and J dropped 2; count of bases not matched to a gene: 4. CDR3 in amino acids: CASSFLAGAYNEQFF. CDR3 sequence (DNA): TGTGCCAGCAGTTTCCTGGCGGGAGCCTACAATGAGCAGTTCTTC.

This clonotype has ten or more counts. This chain uses TRBV6-5 with TRBJ1-4; D is undetermined. V was cut by 2 bases and J by 5 bases, with 9 bases left in between. Germline CDR1 reads MNHEY; CDR2 reads SVGAGI. The CDR3 has 14 amino acids. CDR3 bases: TGTGCCAGCAGTTACGGGGAATTCAATGAAAAACTGTTTTTT. Translated: CASSYGEFNEKLFF.

The V and J genes are TRBV4-1 and TRBJ2-7; D is uncertain. Trimming left V 1 base short and J 0 bases short, with 10 bases between. The CDR3 runs to 15 residues. Germline V gene sequence: CDR1 MGHRA, CDR2 YSYEKL. DNA for the CDR3: TGCGCCAGCAGCCAAGTTCAGCTCGACTCCTACGAGCAGTACTTC. Amino acid sequence: CASSQVQLDSYEQYF.

V is TRBV4-1 and J is TRBJ1-1; D ambiguous. CDR3 length: 13 amino acids. V was clipped by 2 bases and J by 1 base, with 5 bases between them. CDR1 is MGHRA, CDR2 YSYEKL, per germline. The CDR3, as DNA: TGCGCCAGCAGCCAACGCGCGAACACTGAAGCTTTCTTT. It specifies CASSQRANTEAFF.

This clonotype was observed at least ten times. The chain combines TRBV20-1 with TRBJ1-1; 8 positions match TRBD1. The CDR3 contains 14 residues. The trim removed 1 base at V and 0 bases at J, leaving 1 base unmatched. Per the germline V gene, CDR1 is DFQATT and CDR2 is SNEGSKA (reference sequence). The CDR3 region is CSARAGGVNTEAFF. The CDR3 DNA sequence: TGCAGTGCTAGAGCAGGGGGCGTGAACACTGAAGCTTTCTTT.

The chain uses TRBV28 and TRBJ2-1; D remains unclear. The ends were cut back, 5 bases at V and 6 bases at J, with 17 bases in the middle. Germline assignment: CDR1 MDHEN and CDR2 SYDVKM. CDR3 length equals 15 residues. The DNA of the CDR3 is TGTGCCAGCAGTCTCTGGCGGTCTCGGTCCAATGAGCAGTTCTTC. It encodes CASSLWRSRSNEQFF. Complete variable domain (other parts from reference TRBV28 and TRBJ2-1): DVKVTQSSRYLVKRTGEKVFLECVQDMDHENMFWYRQDPGLGLRLIYFSYDVKMKEKGDIPEGYSVSREKKERFSLILESASTNQTSMYLCASSLWRSRSNEQFFGPGTRLTVL.

This clonotype was picked up one time. This sequence may be a read error, since a much larger clone differs from it by one base. The chain joins TRBV29-1 to TRBJ2-5; 8 nucleotides line up with TRBD2. Germline V gives CDR1 SQVTM, CDR2 ANQGSEA. The V gene end was trimmed by 7 bases and the J gene end by 3 bases; junction bases not matched to a gene: 7. The CDR3 has 13 residues. CDR3 nucleotide sequence: TGCAGCGGCACGGGACTAGTGGAAGAGACCCAGTACTTC. Its translation is CSGTGLVEETQYF.

This clonotype has a count of ten or more. The J gene is TRBJ2-5, the V gene TRBV18; D not resolved. The V and J ends lost 0 bases and 5 bases respectively, with 10 bases between them. Germline loops: CDR1 KGHSH, CDR2 LQKENI. The CDR3 runs to 14 residues. The CDR3 coding sequence is TGTGCCAGCTCACCACCCAGAATCCCGGAGACCCAGTACTTC. It yields the protein CASSPPRIPETQYF.

The table lists this clonotype with a few counts. This sequence joins TRBV5-6 and TRBJ1-5; 8 positions agree with TRBD1. The CDR3 sequence is 18 residues long. J was trimmed by 3 bases and V by 0 bases; bases with no gene match: 11. The germline CDR1 and CDR2 sequences are SGHDT and YYEEEE. The CDR3 nucleotides are TGTGCCAGCAGCTTGGATGGCGGGACAGGAGTATACAATCAGCCCCAGCATTTT. This encodes CASSLDGGTGVYNQPQHF.

In this sample, this clonotype turned up a few times. The CDR3 DNA reads as TGTGCCAGCAGTTACACCGGGACGCAGGATTCACCCCTCCACTTT. Protein sequence: CASSYTGTQDSPLHF. The chain links TRBV6-5 to TRBJ1-6; a weak D match, TRBD1 (5 bases). Trimming cost V 2 bases and J 8 bases, with 13 bases left between them. This CDR3 is built from 15 residues. Germline CDR1 MNHEY, CDR2 SVGAGI.

This clonotype has a handful of counts. V is TRBV24-1 and J is TRBJ1-2; TRBD1 agrees at 7 bases. Germline trimming cut 7 bases from V and 8 bases from J; bases unmatched to any gene: 9. CDR1 and CDR2 (germline): KGHDR, SFDVKD. The length of the CDR3 is 13 residues. CDR3 bases: TGTGCCACCAGCCGTAACAGGGGCGAAGGCTACACCTTC. Translation gives CATSRNRGEGYTF.

Ten or more counts support this clonotype. Written as DNA, the CDR3 is TGTGCCAGTAGTCCGAGCGGGAGTCGGGCCTACGAGCAGTACTTC. It yields the protein CASSPSGSRAYEQYF. The rearrangement links TRBV19 to TRBJ2-7, with 8 positions matching TRBD2. The CDR3 has 15 amino acids. Trimming took 5 bases from V and 2 from J; bases not matched to a gene: 8. CDR1 is LNHDA and CDR2 is SQIVND in the germline V gene (reference sequence).

This clonotype came up many times. V usage is TRBV24-1 and J usage is TRBJ2-5; D gene uncertain. The CDR3 runs to 13 residues. Germline CDR1 is KGHDR and CDR2 is SFDVKD. Trimming shortened V by 12 bases and J by 2 bases, and 15 bases separated the two germline ends. CDR3 sequence: CASIDGRQETQYF. Written as DNA, the CDR3 is TGTGCCTCGATCGACGGGCGTCAAGAGACCCAGTACTTC.

CDR3 DNA: TGTGCCAGCAGCCTTACCCACGGGACACGGGGCTACGAGCAGTACTTC. This gives the protein CASSLTHGTRGYEQYF. V gene TRBV27 combines with J gene TRBJ2-7; a possible D gene is TRBD1 (6 bases). Trimming cost V 6 bases and J 3 bases, with 21 bases left between them. CDR1 and CDR2 from the germline V gene are MNHEY and SMNVEV (reference sequence). CDR3 length: 16 residues.

This clonotype was detected ten times or more. This sequence joins TRBV3-1 and TRBJ2-4; 7 nucleotides agree with TRBD2. Germline V gene data show CDR1 as LGHDT and CDR2 as YNNKEL (reference sequence). Losses at the gene ends were 1 base for V and 9 bases for J; bases not matched to a gene: 6. The CDR3 spans 14 residues. As DNA, the CDR3 is TGTGCCAGCAGCCAAGGGGAGGGATTGCGCATTCAGTACTTC. Translating gives CASSQGEGLRIQYF.

The genes are TRBV20-1 and TRBJ2-7; 12 nucleotides match TRBD2. Unmatched junction bases numbered 6, after V lost 3 bases and J lost 3 bases. The germline CDR1 and CDR2 sequences are DFQATT and SNEGSKA (reference sequence). The CDR3 spans 15 residues. For the CDR3, the DNA is TGCAGTGCTAGCCTACTAGCGGGAGGCCGCTACGAGCAGTACTTC. This sequence encodes CSASLLAGGRYEQYF.

This clonotype occurred many times. This chain joins TRBV12-3 or TRBV12-4 and TRBJ1-1; D gene uncertain. V gave up 4 bases and J gave up 4 bases, with 13 bases separating them. CDR3 length: 14 amino acids. The CDR3 loop is CASSSDGKGTEAFF. The DNA of the CDR3 is TGTGCCAGCAGTTCGGACGGGAAAGGCACTGAAGCTTTCTTT.

This clonotype came up a few times. The J gene is TRBJ2-5, the V gene TRBV5-4; D may be TRBD1 (6 bases). From germline, CDR1 is SGHNT and CDR2 YYREEE (reference sequence). V lost 0 bases and J 1 base, leaving 10 bases between the germline ends. The CDR3 length is 15 residues. CDR3 region: CASSLEAGVQETQYF. The CDR3 region has the DNA TGTGCCAGCAGCTTGGAGGCAGGGGTCCAAGAGACCCAGTACTTC.

This clonotype was observed at least ten times. The rearrangement uses TRBV28 and TRBJ2-2; D is perhaps TRBD1 or TRBD2 (7 bases each). CDR3 length: 16 amino acids. The germline V gene has CDR1 MDHEN and CDR2 SYDVKM. V lost 6 bases and J 6 bases, leaving 20 bases between the germline ends. The CDR3 region is CASSPTPQGGPGELFF. Here the CDR3 DNA reads TGTGCCAGCAGCCCAACGCCCCAGGGGGGGCCCGGGGAGCTGTTTTTT. Filled out from reference TRBV28 and TRBJ2-2, the complete variable domain reads DVKVTQSSRYLVKRTGEKVFLECVQDMDHENMFWYRQDPGLGLRLIYFSYDVKMKEKGDIPEGYSVSREKKERFSLILESASTNQTSMYLCASSPTPQGGPGELFFGEGSRLTVL.

There are a few counts of this clonotype. Its ends do not fully match the called genes, so a read error is possible. J is TRBJ1-2 and V is TRBV19; tentative D call: TRBD1 (6 bases). Germline V gene lookup returns CDR1 LNHDA and CDR2 SQIVND (reference sequence). CDR3 size: 17 residues. CDR3 region: CANSIVATRGINYGYTF. CDR3 nucleotides: TGTGCCAATAGTATAGTGGCAACCAGGGGAATCAACTATGGCTACACCTTC. Based on the CDR3 plus reference TRBV19 and TRBJ1-2, the full variable domain is DGGITQSPKYLFRKEGQNVTLSCEQNLNHDAMYWYRQDPGQGLRLIYYSQIVNDFQKGDIAEGYSVSREKKESFPLTVTSAQKNPTAFYLCANSIVATRGINYGYTFGSGTRLTVV.

This clonotype has ten or more counts. The rearrangement uses TRBV14 and TRBJ1-1, with 7 bases that match TRBD1. CDR3 length: 16 amino acids. V lost 0 bases to trimming and J lost 2 bases; unmatched junction nucleotides: 6. Looked up from germline, CDR1 is SGHDN and CDR2 is FVKESK. CDR3 sequence (DNA): TGTGCCAGCAGCCAAGATGTCGGACAGGATAACACTGAAGCTTTCTTT. Translation gives CASSQDVGQDNTEAFF.

This chain uses TRBV6-2 or TRBV6-3 with TRBJ2-7, with D possibly TRBD2 on 5 matching bases. V lost 5 bases to trimming and J lost 0 bases, with 17 bases between them. This CDR3 has 16 amino acids. Germline lookup yields CDR1 MNHEY and CDR2 SVGEGT. As DNA, the CDR3 is TGTGCCAGCAGTCGAATCCTCAGCGGTAGCTCCTACGAGCAGTACTTC. It specifies CASSRILSGSSYEQYF.

This sequence joins TRBV29-1 and TRBJ2-1; 7 positions match TRBD2. V lost 6 bases to trimming and J lost 8 bases; unmatched junction nucleotides: 22. This CDR3 spans 17 amino acids. Per germline, CDR1 SQVTM and CDR2 ANQGSEA. The CDR3 sequence: CSVTAIGGRSSKDEQFF. For the CDR3, the DNA is TGCAGCGTGACCGCTATAGGCGGGAGATCGTCGAAAGATGAGCAGTTCTTC.